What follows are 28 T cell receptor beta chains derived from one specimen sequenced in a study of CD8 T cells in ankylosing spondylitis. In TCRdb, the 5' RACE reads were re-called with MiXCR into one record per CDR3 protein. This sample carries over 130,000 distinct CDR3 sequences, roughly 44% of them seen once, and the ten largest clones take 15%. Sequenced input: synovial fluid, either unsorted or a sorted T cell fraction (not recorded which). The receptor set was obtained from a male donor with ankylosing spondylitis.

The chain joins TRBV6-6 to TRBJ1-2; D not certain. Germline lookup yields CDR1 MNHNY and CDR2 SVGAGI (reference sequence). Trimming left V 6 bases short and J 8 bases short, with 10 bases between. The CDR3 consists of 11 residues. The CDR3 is CASSRLGGYTF. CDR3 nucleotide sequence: TGTGCCAGCAGCCGCTTGGGGGGCTACACCTTC.

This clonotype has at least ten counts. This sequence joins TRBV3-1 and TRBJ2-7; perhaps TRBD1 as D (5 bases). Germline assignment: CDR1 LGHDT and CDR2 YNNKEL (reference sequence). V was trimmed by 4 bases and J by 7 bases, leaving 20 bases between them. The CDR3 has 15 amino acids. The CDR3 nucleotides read TGTGCCAGCAGCCTCGCGTTACAGGCGTTTGATGAGCAGTACTTC. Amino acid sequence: CASSLALQAFDEQYF.

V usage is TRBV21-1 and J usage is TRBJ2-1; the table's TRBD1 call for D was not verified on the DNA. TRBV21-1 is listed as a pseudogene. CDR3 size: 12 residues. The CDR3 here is CANSREANEQFF. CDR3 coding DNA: TGTGCCAACTCCCGGGAGGCAAATGAGCAGTTCTTC.

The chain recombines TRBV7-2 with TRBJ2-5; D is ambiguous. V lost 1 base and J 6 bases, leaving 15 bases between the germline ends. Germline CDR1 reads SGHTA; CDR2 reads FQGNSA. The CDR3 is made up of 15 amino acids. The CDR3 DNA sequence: TGTGCCAGCAGCTTAGTGGTAGACGAGTTGAAGACCCAGTACTTC. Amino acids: CASSLVVDELKTQYF. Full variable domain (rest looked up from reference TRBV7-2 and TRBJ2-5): GAGVSQSPSNKVTEKGKDVELRCDPISGHTALYWYRQSLGQGLEFLIYFQGNSAPDKSGLPSDRFSAERTGGSVSTLTIQRTQQEDSAVYLCASSLVVDELKTQYFGPGTRLLVL.

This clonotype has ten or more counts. The CDR3 sequence: CASTEGGRMNTEAFF. For the CDR3, the DNA is TGTGCCAGCACCGAGGGAGGGCGAATGAACACTGAAGCTTTCTTT. This chain uses TRBV7-8 with TRBJ1-1; the D is unclear. CDR3 length: 15 residues. Germline assignment: CDR1 SGHVS and CDR2 FQNEAQ. With 7 bases removed from V and 0 bases from J, the gap between germline ends came to 15 bases.

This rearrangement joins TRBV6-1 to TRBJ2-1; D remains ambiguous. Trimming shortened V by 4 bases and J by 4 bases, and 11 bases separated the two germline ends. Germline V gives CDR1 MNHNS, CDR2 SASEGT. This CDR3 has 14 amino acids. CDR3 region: CASSGDTDYNEQFF. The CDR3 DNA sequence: TGTGCCAGCAGTGGCGACACGGATTACAATGAGCAGTTCTTC.

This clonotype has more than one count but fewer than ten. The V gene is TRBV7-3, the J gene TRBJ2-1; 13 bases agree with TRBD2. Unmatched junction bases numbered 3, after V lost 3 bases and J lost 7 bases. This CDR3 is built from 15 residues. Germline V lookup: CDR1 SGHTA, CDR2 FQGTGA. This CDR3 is CASSLGLAGLNEQFF. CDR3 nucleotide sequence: TGTGCCAGCAGCTTGGGACTAGCGGGATTAAATGAGCAGTTCTTC.

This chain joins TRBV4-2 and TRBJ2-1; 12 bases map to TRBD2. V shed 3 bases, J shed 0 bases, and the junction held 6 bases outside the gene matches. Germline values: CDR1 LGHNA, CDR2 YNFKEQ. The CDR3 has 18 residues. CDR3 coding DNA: TGTGCCAGCAGCCAGGCTAGCGGGAGGGGAAGCTCCTACAATGAGCAGTTCTTC. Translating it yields CASSQASGRGSSYNEQFF.

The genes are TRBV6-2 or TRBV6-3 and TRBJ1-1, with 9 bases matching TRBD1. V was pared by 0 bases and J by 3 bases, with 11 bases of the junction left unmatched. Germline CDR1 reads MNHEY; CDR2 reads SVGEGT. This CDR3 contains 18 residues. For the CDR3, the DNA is TGTGCCAGCAGTTACTCAGCCGGGACAGGGTCGTGGTACACTGAAGCTTTCTTT. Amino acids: CASSYSAGTGSWYTEAFF.

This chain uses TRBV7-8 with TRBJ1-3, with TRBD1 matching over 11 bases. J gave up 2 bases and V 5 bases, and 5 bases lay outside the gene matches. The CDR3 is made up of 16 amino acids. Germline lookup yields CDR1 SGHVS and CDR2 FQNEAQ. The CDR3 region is CASSTGQGAPGNTIYF. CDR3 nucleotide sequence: TGTGCCAGCAGCACCGGACAGGGGGCCCCTGGAAACACCATATATTTT.

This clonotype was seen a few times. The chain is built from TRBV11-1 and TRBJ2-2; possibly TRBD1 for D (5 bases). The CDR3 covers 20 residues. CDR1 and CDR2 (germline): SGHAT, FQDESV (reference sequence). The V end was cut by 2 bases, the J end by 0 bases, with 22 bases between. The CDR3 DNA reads TGTGCCAGCAGCTTAATCTGCGCAGGGCCACCTACCGCGAACACCGGGGAGCTGTTTTTT. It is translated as CASSLICAGPPTANTGELFF.

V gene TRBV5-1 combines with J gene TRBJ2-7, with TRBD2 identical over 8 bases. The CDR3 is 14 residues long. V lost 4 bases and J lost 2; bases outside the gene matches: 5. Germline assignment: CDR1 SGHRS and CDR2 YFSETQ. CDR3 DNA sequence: TGCGCCAGCAGCAGCAGCGGGGGACCCTACGAGCAGTACTTC. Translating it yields CASSSSGGPYEQYF. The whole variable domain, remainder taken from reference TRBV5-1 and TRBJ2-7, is KAGVTQTPRYLIKTRGQQVTLSCSPISGHRSVSWYQQTPGQGLQFLFEYFSETQRNKGNFPGRFSGRQFSNSRSEMNVSTLELGDSALYLCASSSSGGPYEQYFGPGTRLTVT.

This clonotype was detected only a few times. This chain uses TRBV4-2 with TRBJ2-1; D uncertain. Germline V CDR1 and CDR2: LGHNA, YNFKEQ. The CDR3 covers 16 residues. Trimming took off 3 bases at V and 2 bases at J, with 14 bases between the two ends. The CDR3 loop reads CASSQPGEPAYNEQFF. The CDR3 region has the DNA TGTGCCAGCAGCCAGCCCGGCGAGCCCGCCTACAATGAGCAGTTCTTC.

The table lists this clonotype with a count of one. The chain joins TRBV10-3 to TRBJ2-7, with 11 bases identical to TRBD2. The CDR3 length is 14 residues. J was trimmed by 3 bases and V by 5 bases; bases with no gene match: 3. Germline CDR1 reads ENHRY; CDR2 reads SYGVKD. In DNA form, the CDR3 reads TGTGCCATCAGTCTGGGACTAGCGGTCTACGAGCAGTACTTC. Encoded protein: CAISLGLAVYEQYF.

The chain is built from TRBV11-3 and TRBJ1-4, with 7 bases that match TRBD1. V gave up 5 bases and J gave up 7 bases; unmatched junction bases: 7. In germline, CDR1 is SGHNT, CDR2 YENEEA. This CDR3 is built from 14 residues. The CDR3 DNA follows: TGTGCCAGCAGCCAGACAGGGTTTAGTGAAAAACTGTTTTTT. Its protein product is CASSQTGFSEKLFF.

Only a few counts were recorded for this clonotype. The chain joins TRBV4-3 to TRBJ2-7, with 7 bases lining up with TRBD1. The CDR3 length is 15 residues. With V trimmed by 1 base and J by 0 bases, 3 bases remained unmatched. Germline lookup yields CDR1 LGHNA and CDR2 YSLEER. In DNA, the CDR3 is TGCGCCAGCAGCCAAGGACAGGGTGCCTCCTACGAGCAGTACTTC. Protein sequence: CASSQGQGASYEQYF.

The CDR3 sequence is CASSWDSYYGYTF. In nucleotides, the CDR3 is TGTGCCAGCAGCTGGGACAGTTACTATGGCTACACCTTC. The V gene is TRBV14, the J gene TRBJ1-2; 7 bases match TRBD1. CDR1 is SGHDN, CDR2 FVKESK, per germline. After removal of 5 bases from V and 3 bases from J, the junction contained 3 bases not matched to a gene. The CDR3 is 13 residues long.

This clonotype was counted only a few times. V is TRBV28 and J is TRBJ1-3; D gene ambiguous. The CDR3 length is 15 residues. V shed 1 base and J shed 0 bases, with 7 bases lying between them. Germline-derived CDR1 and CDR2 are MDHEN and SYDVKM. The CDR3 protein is CASSLLQVSGNTIYF. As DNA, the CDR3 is TGTGCCAGCAGTTTATTGCAGGTCTCTGGAAACACCATATATTTT.

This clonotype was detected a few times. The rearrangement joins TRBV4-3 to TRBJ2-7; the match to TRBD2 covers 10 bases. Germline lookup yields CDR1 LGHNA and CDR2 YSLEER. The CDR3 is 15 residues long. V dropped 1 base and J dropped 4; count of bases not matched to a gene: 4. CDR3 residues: CASSQGLAGAYEQYF. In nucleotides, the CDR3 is TGCGCCAGCAGCCAAGGGCTAGCGGGAGCGTACGAGCAGTACTTC.

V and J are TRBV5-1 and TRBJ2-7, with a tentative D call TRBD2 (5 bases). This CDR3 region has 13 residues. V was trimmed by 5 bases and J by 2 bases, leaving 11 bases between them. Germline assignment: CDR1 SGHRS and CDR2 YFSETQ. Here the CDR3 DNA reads TGCGCCAGCAGGTCGGGGAGTCCCTACGAGCAGTACTTC. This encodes CASRSGSPYEQYF.

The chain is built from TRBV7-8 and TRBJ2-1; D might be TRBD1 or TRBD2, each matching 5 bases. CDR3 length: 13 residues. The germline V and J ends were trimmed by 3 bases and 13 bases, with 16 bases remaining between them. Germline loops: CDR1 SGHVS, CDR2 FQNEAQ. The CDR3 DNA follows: TGTGCCAGCAGCTTGAGCCCCCGGGACGAACAGTTCTTC. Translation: CASSLSPRDEQFF.

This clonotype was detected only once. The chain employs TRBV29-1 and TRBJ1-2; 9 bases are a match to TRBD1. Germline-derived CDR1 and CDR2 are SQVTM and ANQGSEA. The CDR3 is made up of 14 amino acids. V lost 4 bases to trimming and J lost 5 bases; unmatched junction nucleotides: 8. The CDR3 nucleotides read TGCAGCGTTGTTAAGGTGACAGGGGGGTATGGCTACACCTTC. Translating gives CSVVKVTGGYGYTF.

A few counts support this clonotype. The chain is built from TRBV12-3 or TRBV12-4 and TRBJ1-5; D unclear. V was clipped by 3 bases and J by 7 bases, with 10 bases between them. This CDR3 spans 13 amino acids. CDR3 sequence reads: CASSFSGWQPQHF. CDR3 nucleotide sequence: TGTGCCAGCAGTTTCTCCGGTTGGCAGCCCCAGCATTTT.

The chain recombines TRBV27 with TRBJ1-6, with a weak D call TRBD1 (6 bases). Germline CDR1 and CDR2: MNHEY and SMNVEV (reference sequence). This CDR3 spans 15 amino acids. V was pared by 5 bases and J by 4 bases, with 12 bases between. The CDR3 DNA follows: TGTGCCAGCAGTCCCCGAGGGGGTTATAATTCACCCCTCCACTTT. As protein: CASSPRGGYNSPLHF.

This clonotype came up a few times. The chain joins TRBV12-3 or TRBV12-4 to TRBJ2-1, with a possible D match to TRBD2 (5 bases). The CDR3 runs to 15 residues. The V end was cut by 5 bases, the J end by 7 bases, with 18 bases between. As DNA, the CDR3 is TGTGCCAGCAGTACTACTTGGACTCCTCAAAATGAGCAGTTCTTC. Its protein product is CASSTTWTPQNEQFF.

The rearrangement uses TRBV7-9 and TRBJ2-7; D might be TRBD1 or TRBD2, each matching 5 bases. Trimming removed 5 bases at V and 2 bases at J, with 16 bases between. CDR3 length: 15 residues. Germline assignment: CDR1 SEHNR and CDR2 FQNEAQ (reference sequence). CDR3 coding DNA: TGTGCCAGCAGCGCCCGGGACCTGAAACCCTACGAGCAGTACTTC. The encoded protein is CASSARDLKPYEQYF.

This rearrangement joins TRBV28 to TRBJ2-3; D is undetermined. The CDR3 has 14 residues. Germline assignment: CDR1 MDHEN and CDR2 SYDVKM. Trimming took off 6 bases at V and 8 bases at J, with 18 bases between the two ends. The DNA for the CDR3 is TGTGCCAGCAGCCTATGGCCCCACCCCGGTACGCAGTATTTT. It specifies CASSLWPHPGTQYF.

The CDR3 loop is CASSRGDRLGNYGYTF. As DNA, the CDR3 is TGTGCCAGCAGCCGAGGAGACAGGCTTGGAAACTATGGCTACACCTTC. The chain combines TRBV7-9 with TRBJ1-2, with D possibly TRBD1 on 6 matching bases. The CDR3 length is 16 residues. Germline values: CDR1 SEHNR, CDR2 FQNEAQ (reference sequence). V was shortened by 5 bases and J by 2 bases, with 18 bases between the two germline ends.